This T cell receptor (beta chain) was identified in a study of CD8+ T cells in alopecia areata. As for the study in general: By percentage of affected scalp area, the severity of treated patients was scored.

The V and J ends lost 5 bases and 5 bases respectively, with 13 bases between them. Germline CDR1 and CDR2: SGDLS and YYNGEE. The CDR3 has 13 residues. Sample treatment: oral pan-JAK inhibitor, 5-10 mg twice daily. The investigators collected lesional scalp punch biopsies and peripheral blood from alopecia areata patients. To note about this clone: The antigen is undetermined.

Findings and limits, study-wide: Many expanded lesional clones stayed in scalp and blood while on tofacitinib. Especially in alopecia totalis/universalis, lesional scalp showed greater clonality than normal scalp did.

Following RNA extraction, reverse transcription yielded cDNA that acted as the sequencing template. Clones were sequenced by immunoSEQ multiplex PCR, and TCRdb holds only the in-frame ones, with some missing. The sample records tens of thousands of clones, 25% to 30% being singletons. The sequence derives from a human donor with alopecia areata. The chain is built from TRBV9 and TRBJ2-5; D remains unclear. The sample here was CD8+ T cells sorted from blood, taken at week 4, from a patient treated with tofacitinib. The CDR3 here is CASRGIYSETQYF. The CDR3 DNA reads as TGTGCCAGCAGGGGGATCTATTCGGAGACCCAGTACTTC.